This entry describes one T cell receptor beta chain. Its antigen is unidentified. The sample belongs to a study of T cell responses to AZD1222 COVID-19 vaccine. Second-dose timings of about 4 or about 12 weeks were pooled. Overall study findings and caveats: Reportedly, nearly half of unique spike TCRs recognized epitopes outside B.1.351/B.1.1.7 mutations. Donors in the cohort were predominantly white British and more often female, and clonal diversity was possibly underestimated. Only a handful of AZD1222 recipients tested seropositive at baseline.

The data were produced by immunoSEQ multiplex PCR, yet TCRdb's version contains in-frame clones alone and is incomplete. The sample has over 120,000 clones; around 92% are singletons. The CDR3 sequence is 15 residues long. Germline assignment: CDR1 MNHEY and CDR2 SVGAGI. V lost 0 bases, J lost 0 bases, and 6 bases lay in between. This sequence was found in an adult who received the AZD1222 COVID-19 vaccine. Sequences were derived from peripheral blood, sampled 28 days after the second AZD1222 dose. The chain uses TRBV6-5 and TRBJ2-1; D gene ambiguous. The CDR3 reads CASSYSRDSYNEQFF. The CDR3 nucleotides are TGTGCCAGCAGTTACTCCCGAGACTCCTACAATGAGCAGTTCTTC.